A single sample is the source of the 22 T cell receptor beta chains below, sequenced in a study of post-analysis software for immune sequencing data. Study results and limitations: In patients, TRBV5-6, TRBV5-1 and TRBV20-1 belonged to several TRBV segments found more frequently than in controls.

These receptors have no known antigen. cDNA libraries of TCR beta carried unique molecular identifiers. Via MiXCR, TCRdb re-called the PCR reads, giving one row per CDR3 protein. The sample comprises about 770,000 distinct CDR3 sequences, 46% of which are singletons, and around 4.7% rests with the top ten. The specimen sequenced was blood. Receptors originate from a girl aged 5 to 17 with multiple sclerosis.

The V gene is TRBV29-1, the J gene TRBJ2-7, with 8 bases fitting TRBD1. J was trimmed by 2 bases and V by 4 bases; bases with no gene match: 10. The CDR3 is 15 residues long. CDR1 is SQVTM, CDR2 ANQGSEA, per germline. The CDR3 here is CSVGGQAEAPYEQYF. CDR3 nucleotides: TGCAGCGTTGGGGGACAGGCCGAGGCCCCCTACGAGCAGTACTTC.

This chain connects TRBV5-6 to TRBJ1-1; D uncertain. CDR3 length: 12 amino acids. V was clipped by 6 bases and J by 5 bases, with 11 bases between them. CDR1 is SGHDT, CDR2 YYEEEE, per germline. The CDR3 nucleotides are TGTGCCAGCAACGCGATCCAGACTGAAGCTTTCTTT. It encodes CASNAIQTEAFF.

Many counts were recorded for this clonotype. This chain links TRBV20-1 with TRBJ2-7; TRBD1 matches 7 bases. Trimming at V came to 1 base and at J to 4 bases, leaving 1 base not matched to a gene. The CDR3 is made up of 12 amino acids. Germline V gene data show CDR1 as DFQATT and CDR2 as SNEGSKA (reference sequence). CDR3 in DNA: TGCAGTGCTAGAGGACAGGGTTACGAGCAGTACTTC. Protein sequence: CSARGQGYEQYF.

V gene TRBV20-1 combines with J gene TRBJ2-3; tentatively, D is TRBD2 (5 bases). Germline V gene data show CDR1 as DFQATT and CDR2 as SNEGSKA (reference sequence). The CDR3 sequence is 14 residues long. V lost 5 bases and J lost 6, with 18 bases in between. The CDR3 sequence is CSAPRRGPQDTQYF. DNA of the CDR3: TGCAGTGCTCCTCGCCGCGGGCCCCAGGATACGCAGTATTTT.

This clonotype was detected only once. The chain employs TRBV12-3 or TRBV12-4 and TRBJ2-5; 8 positions match TRBD1. Trimming at V came to 2 bases and at J to 5 bases, leaving 13 bases not matched to a gene. CDR3 length equals 17 residues. The CDR3 is CASSLSMQGASAETQYF. Written as DNA, the CDR3 is TGTGCCAGCAGTTTAAGTATGCAGGGGGCGTCGGCGGAGACCCAGTACTTC.

This clonotype came up a few times. This chain links TRBV29-1 with TRBJ2-1, with D perhaps matching TRBD1 (6 bases). This CDR3 region has 13 residues. V was cut by 5 bases and J by 0 bases, with 8 bases left in between. CDR1 SQVTM and CDR2 ANQGSEA come from the germline V gene. CDR3 residues: CSVRTVSYNEQFF. The CDR3 DNA is TGCAGCGTTCGGACAGTCTCCTACAATGAGCAGTTCTTC.

This clonotype was found a few times. J is TRBJ2-4 and V is TRBV7-9; D could derive from TRBD1 or TRBD2 (5 bases each). The CDR3 is 14 amino acids. The germline V gene has CDR1 SEHNR and CDR2 FQNEAQ (reference sequence). Trimming left V 1 base short and J 7 bases short, with 11 bases between. The CDR3: CASSLGGTGNIQYF. CDR3 nucleotides: TGTGCCAGCAGCTTAGGGGGGACGGGGAACATTCAGTACTTC.

This clonotype was seen a handful of times. The V gene is TRBV29-1, the J gene TRBJ2-1; D call uncertain. CDR1 and CDR2 (germline): SQVTM, ANQGSEA. The CDR3 spans 12 residues. The V end was cut by 5 bases, the J end by 12 bases, with 17 bases between. The CDR3, as DNA: TGCAGCGTTCGCCAGCCTTCACAACCGCAGTTCTTC. It encodes CSVRQPSQPQFF.

This clonotype was counted only a few times. One end of the junction varies from germline; a read error may be responsible. The V and J genes are TRBV7-7 and TRBJ2-5; 11 bases line up with TRBD2. Per germline, CDR1 SSHAT and CDR2 FNYEAQ (reference sequence). The CDR3 covers 14 residues. The CDR3 sequence: CASSYRLAGETQYF. CDR3 DNA sequence: TGTGCTAGCAGCTACCGACTAGCGGGGGAGACCCAGTACTTC.

This chain connects TRBV9 to TRBJ2-5; D may be TRBD1 (6 bases). The CDR3 has 15 amino acids. Trimming pared 6 bases from V and 4 bases from J, leaving 19 bases between. The germline V gene has CDR1 SGDLS and CDR2 YYNGEE. CDR3: CASTRGGVVRETQYF. The CDR3 DNA sequence: TGTGCCAGCACCCGAGGGGGAGTGGTGAGAGAGACCCAGTACTTC.

This clonotype occurred once. The chain combines TRBV29-1 with TRBJ1-1; D not resolved. The CDR3 is 15 residues long. V gave up 1 base and J gave up 3 bases, with 15 bases separating them. Per germline, CDR1 SQVTM and CDR2 ANQGSEA. The CDR3 sequence: CSVEGPRELDTEAFF. In nucleotides, the CDR3 is TGCAGCGTTGAAGGCCCGCGGGAGTTGGACACTGAAGCTTTCTTT.

The chain joins TRBV7-9 to TRBJ2-5; TRBD1 might be the D (6 bases). The CDR3 totals 13 residues. Deletions cut 6 bases from V and 3 bases from J, with 11 bases between. Germline CDR1 reads SEHNR; CDR2 reads FQNEAQ (reference sequence). CDR3 sequence (DNA): TGTGCCAGCAGGCCCGGGGACAAAGAGACCCAGTACTTC. The encoded protein is CASRPGDKETQYF.

V gene TRBV10-3 combines with J gene TRBJ1-1; D remains unclear. V shed 0 bases and J shed 7 bases, with 6 bases lying between them. Germline V gene data show CDR1 as ENHRY and CDR2 as SYGVKD. CDR3 length: 12 residues. The CDR3 DNA reads TGTGCCATCAGTGAGTCGACGGGTGAAGCTTTCTTT. Translation gives CAISESTGEAFF.

This clonotype was seen more than once but under ten times. The chain combines TRBV5-1 with TRBJ2-5; 11 positions match TRBD2. V was clipped by 2 bases and J by 3 bases; unmatched bases: 6. Germline V lookup: CDR1 SGHRS, CDR2 YFSETQ. This CDR3 is built from 16 residues. CDR3 region: CASSLTGTSGEETQYF. CDR3 coding DNA: TGCGCCAGCAGCTTAACCGGGACTAGCGGTGAAGAGACCCAGTACTTC.

This clonotype was seen only a few times. V and J are TRBV5-5 and TRBJ2-3; a possible D gene is TRBD2 (5 bases). The CDR3 has 15 residues. V lost 7 bases and J 1 base, leaving 16 bases between the germline ends. CDR1 and CDR2 from the germline V gene are SGHKS and YYEKEE (reference sequence). The CDR3 DNA follows: TGTGCCAGCTTAAGAGGGAGTCGGGGCACAGATACGCAGTATTTT. Its protein product is CASLRGSRGTDTQYF.

V gene TRBV5-1 combines with J gene TRBJ1-6; 8 bases map to TRBD1. This CDR3 is built from 14 residues. Germline V lookup: CDR1 SGHRS, CDR2 YFSETQ. The V gene end was trimmed by 4 bases and the J gene end by 9 bases; junction bases not matched to a gene: 6. The CDR3 is CASSGQGNSSPLHF. CDR3 bases: TGCGCCAGCAGCGGACAGGGAAATAGTTCACCCCTCCACTTT.

V and J are TRBV19 and TRBJ2-5; 9 nucleotides align to TRBD1. J was trimmed by 1 base and V by 5 bases; bases with no gene match: 11. Germline V CDR1 and CDR2: LNHDA, SQIVND (reference sequence). The CDR3 contains 17 residues. The CDR3 DNA reads TGTGCCAGTAGTCTCTTTGGGACAGGGAGTACCCAAGAGACCCAGTACTTC. Its translation is CASSLFGTGSTQETQYF. Variable domain in full (rest from reference TRBV19 and TRBJ2-5): DGGITQSPKYLFRKEGQNVTLSCEQNLNHDAMYWYRQDPGQGLRLIYYSQIVNDFQKGDIAEGYSVSREKKESFPLTVTSAQKNPTAFYLCASSLFGTGSTQETQYFGPGTRLLVL.

Concerning this clonotype: A single base separates this from a much larger clone, so it may be a read error. The chain uses TRBV4-2 and TRBJ2-1, with a possible D match to TRBD2 (6 bases). The J call may be in error: the DNA end matches TRBJ2-7 better. This CDR3 has 15 amino acids. CDR1 is LGHNA, CDR2 YNFKEQ, per germline. CDR3 in DNA: TGTGCCAGCAGCCAAGGGGCCGGGGGTTACTACGAGCAGTACTTC. This sequence encodes CASSQGAGGYYEQYF.

This clonotype was seen a few times. The chain recombines TRBV15 with TRBJ1-2, with 7 positions matching TRBD1. Per germline, CDR1 LNHNV and CDR2 YYDKDF (reference sequence). The J segment lost 8 bases and the V segment lost 0 bases, leaving 9 bases of the junction unmatched. The CDR3 contains 15 residues. CDR3 coding DNA: TGTGCCACCAGCAGAGAGGCAGGGGGGCCGGGAGGCTACACCTTC. Residues: CATSREAGGPGGYTF. Drawing the rest from reference TRBV15 and TRBJ1-2, the complete variable domain is DAMVIQNPRYQVTQFGKPVTLSCSQTLNHNVMYWYQQKSSQAPKLLFHYYDKDFNNEADTPDNFQSRRPNTSFCFLDIRSPGLGDTAMYLCATSREAGGPGGYTFGSGTRLTVV.

This clonotype showed up just a few times. The CDR3 nucleotides are TGCAGTGCTAGAGGGGGTACAGGTTCCGTGTACGAGCAGTACTTC. It yields the protein CSARGGTGSVYEQYF. This rearrangement joins TRBV20-1 to TRBJ2-7, with a possible D match to TRBD1 (5 bases). CDR3 length: 15 residues. Germline CDR1 is DFQATT and CDR2 is SNEGSKA (reference sequence). The germline V and J ends were trimmed by 1 base and 4 bases, with 17 bases remaining between them.

V gene TRBV12-3 or TRBV12-4 combines with J gene TRBJ2-4, with D perhaps TRBD1 or TRBD2 (5 bases each). V was shortened by 5 bases and J by 13 bases, with 24 bases between the two germline ends. CDR3 length: 15 residues. CDR3: CASSGAEASYNEQYF. The CDR3 DNA follows: TGTGCCAGCAGTGGGGCGGAGGCATCTTACAATGAGCAGTACTTC.

This clonotype came up a few times. The gene calls are TRBV7-6 and TRBJ2-7; D ambiguous. This CDR3 region has 15 residues. Trimming cost V 5 bases and J 0 bases, with 14 bases left between them. CDR1 and CDR2 from the germline V gene are SGHVS and FNYEAQ. In DNA form, the CDR3 reads TGTGCCAGCAGCGTTGAGGTCAGCCGCTCCTACGAGCAGTACTTC. Translating it yields CASSVEVSRSYEQYF.